These T cell receptor beta chains were read from a single sample in a study of T cells in localized non-small cell lung cancer. Using immunoSEQ multiplex PCR, the repertoire was profiled, and TCRdb retains in-frame clones only, with some absent. This sample has more than 2,500 clones; approximately 30% occur once, and the top ten carry 15% to 20%. Here the sequenced sample was normal lung tissue next to the tumor, taken before any cancer treatment. The receptors originated from a female donor at least 60 years old with stage I squamous cell lung carcinoma. The CDR3 runs from the conserved cysteine through the conserved F or W.

V	CDR3
TRBV11-3	CASSEESSYNEQFF
TRBV9	CASSVDGTDPNTQYF
TRBV12-2	CATALAGGPFSNNEQFF
TRBV28	CATLDAPNQPQHF
TRBV28	CASSSRGTFNTEAFF
TRBV11-3	CASSLRQGINEQYF
TRBV30	CAWTLGGGEADTQYF
TRBV28	CASSYRTDVRALYEQYF
TRBV11-3	CASSSSPGQGPYEQYF
TRBV12-5	CASGLPQGVQETQYF
TRBV5-1	CASSLTEPTNEKLFF
TRBV18	CASSPDRGLDTEAFF
TRBV12-5	CASPGLAVTDTQYF
TRBV1	CASSQDRGSSGNTIYF
TRBV28	CASRTRQGYTEAFF
TRBV9	CASRTSGKDEQFF
TRBV11-3	CASSDSRSYNEQFF
TRBV6-8	CASSSLGAGDTGELFF
TRBV12-5	CASIYRRRNTIYF
TRBV29-1	CSSRGELNEQYF
TRBV7-2	CASSRGRLYEQYF
TRBV10-3	CAISERGTSGSDEQFF
TRBV6-8	CASSDPGLAGGAYTSSYNEQFF
TRBV6-8	CASTAPGRDTEAFF
TRBV28	CASSSTSGYQETQYF
TRBV19	CASSTGDLGNTIYF
TRBV5-1	CASSPGTSGGSSYEQYF
TRBV11-3	CASSADRGGNIQYF
TRBV6-8	CASRRTGGFSVYGYTF